This T cell receptor (beta chain) derives from a study of shared clonotypes between healthy human individuals. Study results and caveats: Although depth was large, rarefaction showed that sequencing of the sorted subsets was incomplete. The researchers took only blood, and tissue repertoires probably look different.

Notes on this clone: What it recognizes is unknown. A far larger clone differs by one base, so this is likely a read error.

CDR1 is SGHAT, CDR2 FQNNGV, per germline. The CDR3 contains 18 residues. Assay execution proceeded at the deep level. Generated by immunoSEQ multiplex PCR, the TCRdb table keeps only in-frame clones and is missing some. The sample yields about 1.1 million clones, roughly 74% seen once. This chain joins TRBV11-2 and TRBJ2-4; 9 nucleotides line up with TRBD2. The sequencing sample was made of memory CD4+ T cells from PBMCs. As for subset: CD45RA-negative fraction. The receptor's source is a man aged 18 to 29 in good health. Some clones in this sample may be carry-over from other donors' samples. The CDR3 sequence: CASSLEGGGAGGENIQCF. The CDR3 DNA reads TGTGCCAGCAGCTTAGAGGGGGGCGGAGCGGGAGGAGAGAACATTCAGTGCTTC.